This TCR beta chain was captured in a study of cytomegalovirus exposure and HLA in healthy donors. As for this clone: Its antigen is unknown.

PCR involved 60 Vbeta and 13 Jbeta primers. Profiling relied on immunoSEQ multiplex PCR, and the TCRdb table lists in-frame clones only, not all of them. The sample has over 95,000 clones; about 74% are singletons. Broader study findings: Sequences of the TCR beta chain were said to predict the HLA-A and HLA-B alleles of most subjects accurately. The analysis excluded some indistinguishable V segments, including TRBV6-2 and TRBV6-3. A later analysis linked about 17,000 TCR beta sequences to HLA alleles at 0.05 false discovery rate. The study put under 200 TCR beta chains on its list as cytomegalovirus-associated.

The CDR3 sequence is 13 residues long. The germline gives CDR1 MNHNS, CDR2 SASEGT. V was pared by 6 bases and J by 0 bases, with 8 bases between. The V call is TRBV6-1, the J call TRBJ1-1; no clear D gene. Material for sequencing was PBMCs. This receptor was obtained from a female donor in good health and CMV-seronegative. The DNA of the CDR3 is TGTGCCAGCAGGGCGGGCATGAACACTGAAGCTTTCTTT. Its protein is CASRAGMNTEAFF.